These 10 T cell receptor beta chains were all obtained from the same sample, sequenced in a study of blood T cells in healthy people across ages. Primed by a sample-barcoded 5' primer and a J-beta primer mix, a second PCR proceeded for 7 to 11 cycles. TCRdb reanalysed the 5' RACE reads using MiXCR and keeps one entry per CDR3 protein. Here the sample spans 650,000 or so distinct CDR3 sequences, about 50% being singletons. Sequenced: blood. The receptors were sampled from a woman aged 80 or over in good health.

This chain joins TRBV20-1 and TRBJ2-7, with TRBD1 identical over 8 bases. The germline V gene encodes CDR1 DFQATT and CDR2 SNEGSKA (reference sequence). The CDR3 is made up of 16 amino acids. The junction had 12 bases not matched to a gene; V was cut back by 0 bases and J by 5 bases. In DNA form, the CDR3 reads TGCAGTGCTAGAGATTCAGGGGGCGCTATTTGGAACGAGCAGTACTTC. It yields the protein CSARDSGGAIWNEQYF.

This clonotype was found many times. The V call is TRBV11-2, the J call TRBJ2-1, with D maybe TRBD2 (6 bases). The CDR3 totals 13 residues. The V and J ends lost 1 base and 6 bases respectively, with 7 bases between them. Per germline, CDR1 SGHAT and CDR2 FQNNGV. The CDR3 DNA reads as TGTGCCAGCAGCTTAGGGAGGGTCAATGAGCAGTTCTTC. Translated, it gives CASSLGRVNEQFF.

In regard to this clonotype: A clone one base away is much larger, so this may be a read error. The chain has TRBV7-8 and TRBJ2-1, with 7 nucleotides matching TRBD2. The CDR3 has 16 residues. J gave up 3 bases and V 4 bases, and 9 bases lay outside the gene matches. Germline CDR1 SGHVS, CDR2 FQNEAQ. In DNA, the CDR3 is TGTGCCAGCAGCTCATCAGCGGGAATAGGCTACAATGAGCAGTTCTTC. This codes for CASSSSAGIGYNEQFF. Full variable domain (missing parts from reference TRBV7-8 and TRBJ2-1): GAGVSQSPRYKVAKRGQDVALRCDPISGHVSLFWYQQALGQGPEFLTYFQNEAQLDKSGLPSDRFFAERPEGSVSTLKIQRTQQEDSAVYLCASSSSAGIGYNEQFFGPGTRLTVL.

The CDR3 DNA sequence: TGTGCCATCAGTGTAGCGGACCGAGCTCCGTTCTTC. Amino acids: CAISVADRAPFF. J is TRBJ2-1 and V is TRBV10-3, with D perhaps TRBD2 (6 bases). The CDR3 has 12 amino acids. Germline values: CDR1 ENHRY, CDR2 SYGVKD. The V and J ends lost 4 bases and 15 bases respectively, with 16 bases between them.

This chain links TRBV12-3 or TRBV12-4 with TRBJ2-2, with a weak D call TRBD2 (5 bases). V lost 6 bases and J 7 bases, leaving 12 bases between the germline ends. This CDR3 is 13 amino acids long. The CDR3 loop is CASSSGRGGELFF. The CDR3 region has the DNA TGTGCCAGCAGCTCCGGTCGGGGCGGGGAGCTGTTTTTT.

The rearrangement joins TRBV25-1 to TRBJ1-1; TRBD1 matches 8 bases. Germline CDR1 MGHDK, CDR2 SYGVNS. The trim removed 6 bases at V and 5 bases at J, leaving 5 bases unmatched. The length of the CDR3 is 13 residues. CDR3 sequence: CASRTGATTEAFF. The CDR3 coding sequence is TGTGCCAGCAGGACAGGGGCCACTACTGAAGCTTTCTTT.

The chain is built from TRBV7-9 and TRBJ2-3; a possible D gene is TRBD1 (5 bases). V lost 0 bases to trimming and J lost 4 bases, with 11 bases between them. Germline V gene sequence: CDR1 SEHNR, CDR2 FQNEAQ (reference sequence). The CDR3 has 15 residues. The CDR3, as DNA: TGTGCCAGCAGCTTAGCCCAGGGCGATGCAGATACGCAGTATTTT. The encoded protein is CASSLAQGDADTQYF.

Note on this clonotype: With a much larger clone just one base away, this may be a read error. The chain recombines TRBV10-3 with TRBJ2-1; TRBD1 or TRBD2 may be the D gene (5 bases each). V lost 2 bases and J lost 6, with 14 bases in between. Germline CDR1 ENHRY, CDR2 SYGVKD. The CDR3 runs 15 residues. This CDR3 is CAISEEGTRGNEQFF. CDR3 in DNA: TGTGCCATCAGTGAGGAGGGAACTAGGGGCAATGAGCAGTTCTTC.

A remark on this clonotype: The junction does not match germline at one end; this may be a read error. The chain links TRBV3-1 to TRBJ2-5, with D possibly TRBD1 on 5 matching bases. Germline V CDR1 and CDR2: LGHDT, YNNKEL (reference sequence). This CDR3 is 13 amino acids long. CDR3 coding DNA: TGTACCAGCAGCCAATTGGGGCAAGAGACCCGGTACTTC. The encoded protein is CTSSQLGQETRYF.

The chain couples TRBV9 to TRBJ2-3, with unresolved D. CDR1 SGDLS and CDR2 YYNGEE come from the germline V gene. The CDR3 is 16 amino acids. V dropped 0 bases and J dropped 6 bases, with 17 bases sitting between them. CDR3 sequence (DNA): TGTGCCAGCAGCGTAGGGCCCGCAGTGGGAAGGGATACGCAGTATTTT. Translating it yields CASSVGPAVGRDTQYF.